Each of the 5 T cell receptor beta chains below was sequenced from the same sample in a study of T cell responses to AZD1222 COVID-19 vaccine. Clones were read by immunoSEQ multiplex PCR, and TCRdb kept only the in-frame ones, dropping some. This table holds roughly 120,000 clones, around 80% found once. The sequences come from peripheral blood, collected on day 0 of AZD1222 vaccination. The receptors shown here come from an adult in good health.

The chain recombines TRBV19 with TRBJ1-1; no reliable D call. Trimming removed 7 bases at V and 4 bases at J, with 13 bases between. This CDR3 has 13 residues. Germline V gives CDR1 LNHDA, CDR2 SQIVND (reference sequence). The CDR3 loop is CASTASRGTEAFF. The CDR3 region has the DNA TGTGCCAGTACCGCTTCGAGAGGCACTGAAGCTTTCTTT.

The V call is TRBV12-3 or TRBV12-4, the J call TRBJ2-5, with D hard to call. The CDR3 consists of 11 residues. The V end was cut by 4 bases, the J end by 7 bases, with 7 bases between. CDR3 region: CASSSRGTQYF. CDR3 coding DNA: TGTGCCAGCAGTTCCCGTGGGACCCAGTACTTC.

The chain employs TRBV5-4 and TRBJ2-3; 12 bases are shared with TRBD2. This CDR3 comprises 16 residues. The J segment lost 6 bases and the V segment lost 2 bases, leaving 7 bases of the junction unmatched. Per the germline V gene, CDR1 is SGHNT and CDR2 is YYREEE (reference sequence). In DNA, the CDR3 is TGTGCCAGCAGCTTTTCGACTAGCGGGAGTGGGGATACGCAGTATTTT. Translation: CASSFSTSGSGDTQYF.

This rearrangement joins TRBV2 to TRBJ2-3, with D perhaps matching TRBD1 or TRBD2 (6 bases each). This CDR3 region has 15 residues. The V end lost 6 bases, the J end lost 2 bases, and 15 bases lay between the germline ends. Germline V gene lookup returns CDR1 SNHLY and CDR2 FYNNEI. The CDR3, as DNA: TGTGCCAGCAGAGGGGGGCACCCGATCACAGATACGCAGTATTTT. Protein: CASRGGHPITDTQYF.

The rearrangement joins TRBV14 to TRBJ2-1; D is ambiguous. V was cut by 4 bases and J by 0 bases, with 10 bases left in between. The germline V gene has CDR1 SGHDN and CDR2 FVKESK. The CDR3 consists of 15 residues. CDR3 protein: CASSLWGSSYNEQFF. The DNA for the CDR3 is TGTGCCAGCAGCCTATGGGGAAGCTCCTACAATGAGCAGTTCTTC.